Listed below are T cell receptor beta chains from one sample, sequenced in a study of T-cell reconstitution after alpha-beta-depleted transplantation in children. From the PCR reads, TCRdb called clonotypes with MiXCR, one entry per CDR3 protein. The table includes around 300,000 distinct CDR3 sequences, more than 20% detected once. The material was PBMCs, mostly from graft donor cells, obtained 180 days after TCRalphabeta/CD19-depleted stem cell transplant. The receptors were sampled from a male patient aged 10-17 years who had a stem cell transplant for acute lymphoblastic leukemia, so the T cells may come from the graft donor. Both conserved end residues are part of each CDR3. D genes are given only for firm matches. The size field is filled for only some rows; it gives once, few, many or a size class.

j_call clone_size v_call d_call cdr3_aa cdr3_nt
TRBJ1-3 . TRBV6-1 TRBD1 CASIPDRGSGNTIYF TGTGCCAGCATCCCCGACAGGGGGTCAGGAAACACCATATATTTT
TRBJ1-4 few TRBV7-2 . CASSLWTTEKLFF TGTGCCAGCAGCTTATGGACAACTGAAAAACTGTTTTTT
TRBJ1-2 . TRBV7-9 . CASSLLTATSGGYTF TGTGCCAGCAGCTTACTCACAGCCACGTCGGGTGGCTACACCTTC
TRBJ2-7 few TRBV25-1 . CASSEYLTYEQYF TGTGCCAGCAGTGAATATTTGACCTACGAGCAGTACTTC
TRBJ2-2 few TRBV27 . CASSPPSGSNTGELFF TGTGCCAGCAGTCCCCCCAGCGGGTCGAACACCGGGGAGCTGTTTTTT
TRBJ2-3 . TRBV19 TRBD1 CASTGQGAYTQYF TGTGCCAGTACGGGACAGGGGGCTTATACGCAGTATTTT
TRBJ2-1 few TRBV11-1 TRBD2 CASSLLTSGLSSYNEQFF TGTGCCAGCAGCTTACTTACTAGCGGGCTTAGCTCCTACAATGAGCAGTTCTTC
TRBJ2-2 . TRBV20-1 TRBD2 CSARRGLAVTGELFF TGCAGTGCTAGACGGGGACTAGCGGTCACCGGGGAGCTGTTTTTT
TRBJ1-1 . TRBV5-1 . CASSFGETEAFF TGCGCCAGCAGCTTCGGGGAAACTGAAGCTTTCTTT
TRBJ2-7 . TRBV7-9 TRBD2 CASSLMGGSYEQYF TGTGCCAGCAGCTTGATGGGAGGGTCTTACGAGCAGTACTTC